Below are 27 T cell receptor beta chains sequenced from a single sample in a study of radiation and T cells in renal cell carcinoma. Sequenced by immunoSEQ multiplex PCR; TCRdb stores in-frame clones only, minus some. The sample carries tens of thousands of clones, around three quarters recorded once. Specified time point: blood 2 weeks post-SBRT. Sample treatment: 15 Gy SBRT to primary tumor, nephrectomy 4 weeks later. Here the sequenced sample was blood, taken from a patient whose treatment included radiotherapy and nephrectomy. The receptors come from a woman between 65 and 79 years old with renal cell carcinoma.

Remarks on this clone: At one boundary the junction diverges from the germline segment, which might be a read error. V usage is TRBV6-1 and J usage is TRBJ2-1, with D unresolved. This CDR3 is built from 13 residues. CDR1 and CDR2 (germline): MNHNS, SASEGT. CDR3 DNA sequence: TGTGCGAGCAGGTTGGAATCCTACAATGAGCAGTTCTTC. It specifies CASRLESYNEQFF.

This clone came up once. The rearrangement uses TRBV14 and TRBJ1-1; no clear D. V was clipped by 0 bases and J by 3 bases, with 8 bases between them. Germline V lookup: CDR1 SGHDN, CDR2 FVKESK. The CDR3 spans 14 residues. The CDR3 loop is CASSQDRVDTEAFF. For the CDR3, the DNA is TGTGCCAGCAGCCAAGATCGAGTGGACACTGAAGCTTTCTTT.

The CDR3 here is CAISEGTGENSPLHF. Here the CDR3 DNA reads TGTGCCATCAGTGAGGGGACAGGGGAGAATTCACCCCTCCACTTT. V and J are TRBV10-3 and TRBJ1-6, with 10 bases aligning to TRBD1. Germline CDR1 ENHRY, CDR2 SYGVKD. The ends lost 2 bases at V and 7 bases at J; junction bases unmatched: 2. This CDR3 spans 15 amino acids.

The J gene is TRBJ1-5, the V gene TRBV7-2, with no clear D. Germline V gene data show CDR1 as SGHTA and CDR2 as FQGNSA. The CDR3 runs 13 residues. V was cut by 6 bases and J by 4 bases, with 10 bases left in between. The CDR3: CASSPYWNQPQHF. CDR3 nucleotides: TGTGCCAGCAGTCCGTACTGGAATCAGCCCCAGCATTTT.

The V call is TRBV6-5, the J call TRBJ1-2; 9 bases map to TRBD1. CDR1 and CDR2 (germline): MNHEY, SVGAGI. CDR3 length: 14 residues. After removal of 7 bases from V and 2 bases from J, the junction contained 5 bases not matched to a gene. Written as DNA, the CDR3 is TGTGCCAGCAATCCGGGACAGGGAAACTATGGCTACACCTTC. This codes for CASNPGQGNYGYTF.

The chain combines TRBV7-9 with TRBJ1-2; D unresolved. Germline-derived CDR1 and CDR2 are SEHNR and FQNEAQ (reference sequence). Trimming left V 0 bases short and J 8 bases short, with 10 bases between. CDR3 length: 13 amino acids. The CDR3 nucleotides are TGTGCCAGCAGCTTAGCGGGAACGAACGGCTACACCTTC. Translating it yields CASSLAGTNGYTF.

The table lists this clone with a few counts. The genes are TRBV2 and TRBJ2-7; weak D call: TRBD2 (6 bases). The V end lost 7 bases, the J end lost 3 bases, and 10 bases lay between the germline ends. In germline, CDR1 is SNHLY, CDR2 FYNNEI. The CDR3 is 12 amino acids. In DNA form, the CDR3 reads TGTGCCAGCACCGGGACTGACTACGAGCAGTACTTC. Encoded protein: CASTGTDYEQYF. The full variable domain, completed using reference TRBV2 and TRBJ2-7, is EPEVTQTPSHQVTQMGQEVILRCVPISNHLYFYWYRQILGQKVEFLVSFYNNEISEKSEIFDDQFSVERPDGSNFTLKIRSTKLEDSAMYFCASTGTDYEQYFGPGTRLTVT.

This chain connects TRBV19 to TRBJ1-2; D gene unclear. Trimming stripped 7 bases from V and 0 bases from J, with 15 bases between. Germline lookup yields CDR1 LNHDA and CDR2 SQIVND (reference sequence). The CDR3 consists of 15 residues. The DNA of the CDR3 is TGTGCCAGTACCACTATGGGGTTATCTAACTATGGCTACACCTTC. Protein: CASTTMGLSNYGYTF.

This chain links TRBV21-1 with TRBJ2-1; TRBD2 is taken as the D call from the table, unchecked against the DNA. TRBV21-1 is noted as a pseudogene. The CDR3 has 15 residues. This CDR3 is CASSKGRDYGGEQFF. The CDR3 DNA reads TGTGCCAGCAGCAAAGGAAGGGACTACGGGGGTGAGCAGTTCTTC.

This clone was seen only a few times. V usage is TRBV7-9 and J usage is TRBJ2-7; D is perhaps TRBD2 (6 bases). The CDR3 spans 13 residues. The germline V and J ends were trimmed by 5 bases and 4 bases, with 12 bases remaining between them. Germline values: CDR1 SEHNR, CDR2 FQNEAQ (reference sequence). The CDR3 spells CASSLGGPYEQYF. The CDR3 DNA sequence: TGTGCCAGCAGCCTGGGGGGTCCGTACGAGCAGTACTTC.

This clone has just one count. CDR3 coding DNA: TGTGCCAGCAGCGGAAATACAGGGGCAGGTGAAGCTTTCTTT. Amino acids: CASSGNTGAGEAFF. This sequence joins TRBV9 and TRBJ1-1, with 7 positions matching TRBD1. Germline assignment: CDR1 SGDLS and CDR2 YYNGEE. Trimming cost V 3 bases and J 7 bases; bases outside gene matches: 9. The CDR3 is 14 residues long.

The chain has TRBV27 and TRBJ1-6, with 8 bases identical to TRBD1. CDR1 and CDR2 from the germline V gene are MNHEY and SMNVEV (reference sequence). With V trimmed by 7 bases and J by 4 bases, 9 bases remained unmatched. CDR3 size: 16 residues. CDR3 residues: CASKTNRGGYNSPLHF. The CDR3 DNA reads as TGTGCCAGCAAAACTAACAGGGGGGGTTATAATTCACCCCTCCACTTT.

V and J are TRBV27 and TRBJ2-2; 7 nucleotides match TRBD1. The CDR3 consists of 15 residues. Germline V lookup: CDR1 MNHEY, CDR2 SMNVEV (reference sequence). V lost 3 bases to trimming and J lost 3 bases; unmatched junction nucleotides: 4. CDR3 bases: TGTGCCAGCAGTTTTGGGGACAGAGACACCGGGGAGCTGTTTTTT. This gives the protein CASSFGDRDTGELFF.

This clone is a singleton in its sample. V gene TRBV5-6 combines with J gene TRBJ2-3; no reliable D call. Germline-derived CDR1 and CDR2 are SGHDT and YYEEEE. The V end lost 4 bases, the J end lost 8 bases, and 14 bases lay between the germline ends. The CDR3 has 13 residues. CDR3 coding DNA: TGTGCCAGCAGCCGCGACAAGGGCGCTACGCAGTATTTT. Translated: CASSRDKGATQYF.

The CDR3 loop is CASSLLRDRMYGYTF. CDR3 coding DNA: TGTGCCAGCAGCCTCCTCCGGGACAGGATGTATGGCTACACCTTC. The V and J genes are TRBV6-1 and TRBJ1-2, with 8 bases fitting TRBD1. The CDR3 length is 15 residues. The germline gives CDR1 MNHNS, CDR2 SASEGT. Trimming at V came to 6 bases and at J to 5 bases, leaving 11 bases not matched to a gene.

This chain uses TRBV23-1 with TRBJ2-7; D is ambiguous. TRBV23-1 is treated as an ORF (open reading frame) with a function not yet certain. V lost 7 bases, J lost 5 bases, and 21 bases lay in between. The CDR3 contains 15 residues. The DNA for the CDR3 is TGCGCCAGCAATCACGGACCAGATGAAGAGAACGAGCAGTACTTC. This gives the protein CASNHGPDEENEQYF.

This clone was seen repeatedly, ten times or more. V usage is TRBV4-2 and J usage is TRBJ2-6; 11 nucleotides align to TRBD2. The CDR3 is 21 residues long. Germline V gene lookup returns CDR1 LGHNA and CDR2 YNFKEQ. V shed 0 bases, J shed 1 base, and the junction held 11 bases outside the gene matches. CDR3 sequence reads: CASSQEYPSGGFLSGANVLTF. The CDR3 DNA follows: TGTGCCAGCAGCCAAGAATATCCTAGCGGGGGGTTCCTTTCTGGGGCCAACGTCCTGACTTTC.

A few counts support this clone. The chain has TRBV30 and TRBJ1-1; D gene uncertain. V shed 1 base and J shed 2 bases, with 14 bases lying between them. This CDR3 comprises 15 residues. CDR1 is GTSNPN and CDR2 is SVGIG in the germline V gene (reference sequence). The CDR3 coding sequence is TGTGCCTGGAGTGCCCGAGCGGGCCTTAACACTGAAGCTTTCTTT. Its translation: CAWSARAGLNTEAFF. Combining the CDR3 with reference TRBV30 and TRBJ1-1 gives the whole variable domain SQTIHQWPATLVQPVGSPLSLECTVEGTSNPNLYWYRQAAGRGLQLLFYSVGIGQISSEVPQNLSASRPQDRQFILSSKKLLLSDSGFYLCAWSARAGLNTEAFFGQGTRLTVV.

DNA of the CDR3: TGTGCCAGCAGTCAGACTAGCGGGAGTACCGAGCAGTACTTC. It translates to CASSQTSGSTEQYF. V and J are TRBV6-5 and TRBJ2-7; 12 positions match TRBD2. Looked up from germline, CDR1 is MNHEY and CDR2 is SVGAGI. Trimming took 5 bases from V and 6 from J; bases not matched to a gene: 5. The CDR3 runs to 14 residues.

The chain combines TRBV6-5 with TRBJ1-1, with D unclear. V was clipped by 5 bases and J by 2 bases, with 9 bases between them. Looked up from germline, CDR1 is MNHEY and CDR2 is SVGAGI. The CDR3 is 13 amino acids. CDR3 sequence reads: CASSVDANTEAFF. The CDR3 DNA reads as TGTGCCAGCAGTGTCGACGCCAACACTGAAGCTTTCTTT.

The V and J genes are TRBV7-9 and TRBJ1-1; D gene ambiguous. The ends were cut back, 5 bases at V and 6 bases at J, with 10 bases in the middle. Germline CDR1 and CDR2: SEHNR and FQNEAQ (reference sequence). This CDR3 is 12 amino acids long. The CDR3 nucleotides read TGTGCCAGCAGCCCGGACTCCTCTGAAGCTTTCTTT. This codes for CASSPDSSEAFF. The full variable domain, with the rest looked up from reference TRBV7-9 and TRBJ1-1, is DTGVSQNPRHKITKRGQNVTFRCDPISEHNRLYWYRQTLGQGPEFLTYFQNEAQLEKSRLLSDRFSAERPKGSFSTLEIQRTEQGDSAMYLCASSPDSSEAFFGQGTRLTVV.

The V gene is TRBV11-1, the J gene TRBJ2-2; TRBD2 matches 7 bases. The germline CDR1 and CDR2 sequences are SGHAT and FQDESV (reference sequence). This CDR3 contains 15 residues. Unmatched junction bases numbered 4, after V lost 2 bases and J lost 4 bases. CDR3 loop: CASSLSGEGTGELFF. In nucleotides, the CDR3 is TGTGCCAGCAGCTTATCGGGGGAGGGCACCGGGGAGCTGTTTTTT.

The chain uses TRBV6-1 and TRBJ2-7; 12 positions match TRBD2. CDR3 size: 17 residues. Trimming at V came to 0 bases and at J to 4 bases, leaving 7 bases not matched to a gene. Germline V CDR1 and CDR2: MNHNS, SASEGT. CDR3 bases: TGTGCCAGCAGTGAAGCGGCTAGCGGGAGGGCCTGGTACGAGCAGTACTTC. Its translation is CASSEAASGRAWYEQYF.

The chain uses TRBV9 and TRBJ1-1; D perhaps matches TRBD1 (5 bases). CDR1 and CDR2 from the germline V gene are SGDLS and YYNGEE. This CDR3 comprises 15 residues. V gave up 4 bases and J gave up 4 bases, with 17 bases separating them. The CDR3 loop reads CASSRTRGGGTEAFF. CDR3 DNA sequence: TGTGCCAGCAGCAGAACTCGGGGGGGAGGCACTGAAGCTTTCTTT. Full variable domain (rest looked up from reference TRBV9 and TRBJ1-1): DSGVTQTPKHLITATGQRVTLRCSPRSGDLSVYWYQQSLDQGLQFLIQYYNGEERAKGNILERFSAQQFPDLHSELNLSSLELGDSALYFCASSRTRGGGTEAFFGQGTRLTVV.

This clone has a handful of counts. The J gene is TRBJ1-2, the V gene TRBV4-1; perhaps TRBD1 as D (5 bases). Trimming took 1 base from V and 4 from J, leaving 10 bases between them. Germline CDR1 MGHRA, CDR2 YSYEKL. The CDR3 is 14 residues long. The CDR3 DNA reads TGCGCCAGCAGCCAAGTAGGACAATTCTATGGCTACACCTTC. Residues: CASSQVGQFYGYTF.

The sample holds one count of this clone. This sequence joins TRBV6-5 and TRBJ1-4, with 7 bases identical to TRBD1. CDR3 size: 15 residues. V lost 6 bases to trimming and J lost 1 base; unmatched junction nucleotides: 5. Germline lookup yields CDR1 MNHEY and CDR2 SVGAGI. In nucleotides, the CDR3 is TGTGCCAGCAGCCCGCGACAGGGAACTAATGAAAAACTGTTTTTT. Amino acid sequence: CASSPRQGTNEKLFF.

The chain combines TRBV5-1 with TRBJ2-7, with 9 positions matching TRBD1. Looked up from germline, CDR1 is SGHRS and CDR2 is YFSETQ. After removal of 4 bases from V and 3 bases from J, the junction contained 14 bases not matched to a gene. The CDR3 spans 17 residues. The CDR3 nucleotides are TGCGCCAGCAGCCTCGGAGCCTCGGGACAGGGAAGCTACGAGCAGTACTTC. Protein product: CASSLGASGQGSYEQYF.